Detailed here is one T cell receptor beta chain. Its specificity is not known. These data are taken from a study of cytomegalovirus exposure and HLA in healthy donors. General observations from the study: Clonal expansion, a later analysis showed, was greater in HLA-associated TCR beta chains than in equally common others. Indistinguishability led to the exclusion of some V segments, TRBV6-2 and TRBV6-3 included.

Primers: 60 Vbeta forward and 13 Jbeta reverse. Assay: immunoSEQ multiplex PCR; the TCRdb copy retains only in-frame clones and omits some. The sample lists 110,000 to 150,000 clones; around 70% were seen once. V lost 0 bases, J lost 3 bases, and 0 bases stayed unmatched. The CDR3 is 15 amino acids. Germline V gives CDR1 SGHVS, CDR2 FNYEAQ. Sequencing was done on a sample of PBMCs. The receptor comes from a middle-aged man in good health and CMV-seronegative. The chain couples TRBV7-6 to TRBJ2-3; 10 positions agree with TRBD2. The CDR3 DNA sequence: TGTGCCAGCAGCTTAGCTAGCGGGGGGACAGATACGCAGTATTTT. It is translated as CASSLASGGTDTQYF.